Listed below are T cell receptor beta chains from one sample, sequenced in a study of blood T cell repertoires in COVID-19. The method was immunoSEQ multiplex PCR; TCRdb's version includes in-frame clones alone and lacks a portion of them. The table includes a few hundred thousand clones, approximately 86% detected once. Sequences were obtained from PBMCs or T cells enriched from blood (not recorded which). Receptors originate from a woman aged 40 to 55 with acute COVID-19. Both conserved end residues are part of each CDR3. Fields, in order: J gene, clone size, D gene, V gene, CDR3 protein, CDR3 DNA. A D gene is named only where the DNA matches it firmly. Expanded clones are given a class, and other clones once, few, many or no size at all.

J: TRBJ1-5; size: NA; D: NA; V: TRBV7-2; CDR3: CASSRTAGNQPQHF; DNA: TGTGCCAGCAGCCGGACAGCCGGCAATCAGCCCCAGCATTTT
J: TRBJ2-7; size: few; D: NA; V: TRBV12-3/TRBV12-4; CDR3: CASSRQVDYEQYF; DNA: TGTGCCAGCAGTAGACAAGTCGACTACGAGCAGTACTTC
J: TRBJ1-5; size: NA; D: NA; V: TRBV18; CDR3: CASSPDRNQPQHF; DNA: TGTGCCAGCTCACCCGACAGGAATCAGCCCCAGCATTTT
J: TRBJ2-7; size: once; D: TRBD2; V: TRBV28; CDR3: CAEGRGYEQYF; DNA: TGTGCCGAAGGGCGGGGGTACGAGCAGTACTTC
J: TRBJ1-1; size: NA; D: NA; V: TRBV5-1; CDR3: CASRLGAPNTEAFF; DNA: TGCGCCAGCAGGTTGGGGGCTCCGAACACTGAAGCTTTCTTT
J: TRBJ1-1; size: NA; D: NA; V: TRBV6-1; CDR3: CASSEGAESEAFF; DNA: TGTGCCAGCAGTGAAGGCGCGGAGAGTGAAGCTTTCTTT
J: TRBJ2-7; size: once; D: TRBD1; V: TRBV19; CDR3: CASRRTGGSYEQYF; DNA: TGTGCCAGTAGGAGGACAGGGGGCTCCTACGAGCAGTACTTC
J: TRBJ2-1; size: NA; D: NA; V: TRBV19; CDR3: CASMTGNEQFF; DNA: TGTGCCAGTATGACGGGCAATGAGCAGTTCTTC
J: TRBJ1-1; size: few; D: TRBD1; V: TRBV9; CDR3: CASNEGDRDPGRGAFF; DNA: TGTGCCAGCAATGAGGGGGACAGGGACCCGGGGCGAGGAGCTTTCTTT
J: TRBJ1-6; size: NA; D: NA; V: TRBV27; CDR3: CASSASTRGIGSPLHF; DNA: TGTGCCAGCAGTGCCTCGACAAGGGGGATAGGTTCACCCCTCCACTTT
J: TRBJ1-1; size: NA; D: NA; V: TRBV11-3; CDR3: CASSATGNTEAFF; DNA: TGTGCCAGCAGCGCAACAGGTAACACTGAAGCTTTCTTT
J: TRBJ2-4; size: NA; D: NA; V: TRBV5-4; CDR3: CASSVFEALAKNIQYF; DNA: TGTGCCAGCAGCGTTTTCGAGGCGCTAGCCAAAAACATTCAGTACTTC
J: TRBJ2-7; size: NA; D: NA; V: TRBV19; CDR3: CASSINGWGGQSEQYF; DNA: TGTGCCAGTAGTATCAACGGCTGGGGGGGGCAGTCCGAGCAGTACTTC
J: TRBJ1-6; size: few; D: TRBD1; V: TRBV29-1; CDR3: CSVRSGTGNSPLHF; DNA: TGCAGCGTGCGTTCCGGGACAGGGAATTCACCCCTCCACTTT
J: TRBJ1-3; size: NA; D: NA; V: TRBV11-2; CDR3: CASRTGLSGNTIYF; DNA: TGTGCCAGCAGAACAGGCTTATCTGGAAACACCATATATTTT
J: TRBJ1-1; size: few; D: TRBD1; V: TRBV5-1; CDR3: CASSRDRSNTEAFF; DNA: TGCGCCAGCAGCCGGGACAGGTCCAACACTGAAGCTTTCTTT
J: TRBJ2-7; size: NA; D: TRBD1; V: TRBV19; CDR3: CASSSGQGAYEQYF; DNA: TGTGCCAGTAGCTCGGGACAGGGGGCTTACGAGCAGTACTTC
J: TRBJ2-1; size: NA; D: NA; V: TRBV4-3; CDR3: CASSSGGDRVGYNEQFF; DNA: TGCGCCAGCAGCTCGGGGGGGGACAGGGTCGGCTACAATGAGCAGTTCTTC
J: TRBJ1-1; size: NA; D: NA; V: TRBV3-1/TRBV3-2; CDR3: CASSLGSGWGGTEAFF; DNA: TGTGCCAGCAGCCTGGGGAGCGGATGGGGAGGCACTGAAGCTTTCTTT
J: TRBJ2-1; size: NA; D: TRBD2; V: TRBV5-1; CDR3: CASSPTGLNNEQFF; DNA: TGCGCCAGCAGCCCAACGGGACTAAACAATGAGCAGTTCTTC
J: TRBJ2-7; size: NA; D: NA; V: TRBV3-1/TRBV3-2; CDR3: CASSQDAEDSYEQYF; DNA: TGTGCCAGCAGCCAAGACGCCGAGGATTCCTACGAGCAGTACTTC
J: TRBJ1-1; size: NA; D: NA; V: TRBV7-8; CDR3: CASSNGGTEAFF; DNA: TGTGCCAGCAGCAACGGAGGAACTGAAGCTTTCTTT
J: TRBJ2-2; size: NA; D: NA; V: TRBV2; CDR3: CASRRTKTGGTGELFF; DNA: TGTGCCAGCAGAAGGACAAAAACGGGTGGCACCGGGGAGCTGTTTTTT
J: TRBJ2-5; size: NA; D: TRBD2; V: TRBV30; CDR3: CAWSVLAGGYETQYF; DNA: TGTGCCTGGAGTGTACTAGCGGGAGGTTATGAGACCCAGTACTTC
J: TRBJ1-5; size: NA; D: NA; V: TRBV19; CDR3: CASSLQRTSNQPQHF; DNA: TGTGCCAGTAGCCTACAGAGAACAAGCAATCAGCCCCAGCATTTT
J: TRBJ1-2; size: NA; D: NA; V: TRBV28; CDR3: CASSLGPKGGYGYTF; DNA: TGTGCCAGCAGTTTGGGTCCGAAAGGGGGCTATGGCTACACCTTC
J: TRBJ1-5; size: NA; D: TRBD1; V: TRBV19; CDR3: CASSIGTGTGVIKAQHF; DNA: TGTGCCAGTAGTATAGGAACGGGGACAGGGGTCATCAAAGCCCAGCATTTT
J: TRBJ2-7; size: NA; D: NA; V: TRBV19; CDR3: CASSIGGADTYEQYF; DNA: TGTGCCAGTAGTATTGGTGGGGCGGATACCTACGAGCAGTACTTC
J: TRBJ1-3; size: NA; D: NA; V: TRBV5-1; CDR3: CASSLQGTSGNTIYF; DNA: TGCGCCAGCAGCCTACAGGGCACTTCTGGAAACACCATATATTTT
J: TRBJ1-1; size: once; D: NA; V: TRBV24-1; CDR3: CATSEPTGKAFF; DNA: TGTGCCACCAGTGAACCCACAGGGAAAGCTTTCTTT
J: TRBJ1-1; size: once; D: TRBD1; V: TRBV14; CDR3: CASTNTGGTTEAFF; DNA: TGTGCCAGCACCAATACAGGGGGCACGACTGAAGCTTTCTTT
J: TRBJ1-6; size: NA; D: TRBD1; V: TRBV6-6; CDR3: CASSPQAGTGFGNSPLHF; DNA: TGTGCCAGCAGTCCCCAGGCCGGGACAGGCTTCGGTAATTCACCCCTCCACTTT
J: TRBJ2-1; size: NA; D: NA; V: TRBV18; CDR3: CASSPTQIGGNEQFF; DNA: TGTGCCAGCTCACCGACTCAAATAGGGGGAAATGAGCAGTTCTTC
J: TRBJ1-2; size: once; D: NA; V: TRBV5-1; CDR3: CASSLAGSINYNYGYTF; DNA: TGCGCCAGCAGCTTGGCCGGTTCCATTAATTATAACTATGGCTACACCTTC
J: TRBJ2-1; size: NA; D: TRBD2; V: TRBV4-2; CDR3: CASSKAGETYNEQFF; DNA: TGTGCCAGCAGCAAGGCGGGAGAGACCTACAATGAGCAGTTCTTC
J: TRBJ1-2; size: NA; D: NA; V: TRBV14; CDR3: CASSQGQTYGYTF; DNA: TGTGCCAGCAGCCAAGGACAGACCTATGGCTACACCTTC
J: TRBJ2-7; size: NA; D: TRBD2; V: TRBV2; CDR3: CASSEQGLAVWYEQYF; DNA: TGTGCCAGCAGTGAACAGGGACTAGCAGTATGGTACGAGCAGTACTTC
J: TRBJ2-1; size: NA; D: TRBD1; V: TRBV4-1; CDR3: CASSQPPRDRYNEQFF; DNA: TGCGCCAGCAGCCAACCCCCCCGGGACAGATACAATGAGCAGTTCTTC
J: TRBJ2-4; size: NA; D: TRBD2; V: TRBV5-4; CDR3: CASTPLAGGGIQYF; DNA: TGTGCCAGCACCCCTCTAGCGGGAGGGGGCATTCAGTACTTC
J: TRBJ2-7; size: NA; D: NA; V: TRBV28; CDR3: CASSWRYEQYF; DNA: TGTGCCAGCAGTTGGAGATACGAGCAGTACTTC
J: TRBJ1-5; size: once; D: NA; V: TRBV2; CDR3: CASSDNSNQPQHF; DNA: TGTGCCAGCAGTGACAATAGCAATCAGCCCCAGCATTTT
J: TRBJ2-1; size: NA; D: TRBD2; V: TRBV28; CDR3: CASSLTRAWAREVPSSSYNEQFF; DNA: TGTGCCAGCAGTTTAACCCGTGCCTGGGCGCGGGAGGTTCCCTCGAGCTCCTACAATGAGCAGTTCTTC
J: TRBJ2-1; size: NA; D: TRBD2; V: TRBV11-2; CDR3: CASSLDRALAGLNEQFF; DNA: TGTGCCAGCAGCTTAGATCGGGCACTAGCGGGACTCAATGAGCAGTTCTTC
J: TRBJ2-1; size: NA; D: TRBD2; V: TRBV11-2; CDR3: CASSFGTSGTRGQFF; DNA: TGTGCCAGCAGCTTTGGGACTAGCGGGACTAGGGGGCAGTTCTTC
J: TRBJ2-7; size: once; D: NA; V: TRBV20-1; CDR3: CSASGGREQYF; DNA: TGCAGTGCTTCCGGGGGGCGCGAGCAGTACTTC
J: TRBJ2-5; size: NA; D: NA; V: TRBV19; CDR3: CASSARVYQETQYF; DNA: TGTGCCAGTAGTGCCAGGGTATACCAAGAGACCCAGTACTTC
J: TRBJ2-5; size: NA; D: NA; V: TRBV24-1; CDR3: CATSVSGQETQYF; DNA: TGTGCCACCAGTGTTAGCGGCCAAGAGACCCAGTACTTC
J: TRBJ1-1; size: NA; D: NA; V: TRBV30; CDR3: CAWSPRGLLNTEAFF; DNA: TGTGCCTGGAGTCCTCGGGGTCTCTTGAACACTGAAGCTTTCTTT
J: TRBJ2-1; size: NA; D: TRBD2; V: TRBV27; CDR3: CASSLEASGHEQFF; DNA: TGTGCCAGCAGTTTAGAGGCTAGCGGTCATGAGCAGTTCTTC
J: TRBJ1-1; size: NA; D: NA; V: TRBV19; CDR3: CASSAGQTMNTEAFF; DNA: TGTGCCAGTAGTGCCGGACAGACTATGAACACTGAAGCTTTCTTT
J: TRBJ1-5; size: NA; D: NA; V: TRBV19; CDR3: CASSPGGVNQPQHF; DNA: TGTGCCAGTAGCCCGGGGGGAGTCAATCAGCCCCAGCATTTT
J: TRBJ2-2; size: NA; D: TRBD2; V: TRBV9; CDR3: CASSNQRTGTSGSGGSTGELFF; DNA: TGTGCCAGCAGCAACCAAAGAACCGGGACTAGCGGGAGTGGAGGGTCCACCGGGGAGCTGTTTTTT